This T cell receptor (beta chain) was identified in a study of T cells in Graves' hyperthyroidism and ophthalmopathy. The overall study: Peripheral blood was drawn at first diagnosis, prior to all treatment.

This clonotype was picked up many times. Using RNA transcripts as the source, TCR beta CDR3 regions were amplified. The HTBI primer set served for first-round RT-PCR of the TCR CDR3. TCRdb used MiXCR to reprocess the multiplex PCR reads, holding one entry per CDR3 protein. Here the sample spans around 340,000 distinct CDR3 sequences, roughly 17% being singletons. The V gene end was trimmed by 5 bases and the J gene end by 3 bases; junction bases not matched to a gene: 3. Germline V gives CDR1 LGHNT, CDR2 FRNRAP. The CDR3 has 14 residues. Uncontrolled infections, other autoimmune diseases, pregnancy or lactation led to exclusion of patients. A sample of blood taken at first hyperthyroidism diagnosis preceded any ophthalmopathy symptoms. PBMCs came from 9 to 10 ml fresh peripheral blood.

This clonotype was obtained from a woman between 25 and 40 years old with Graves' hyperthyroidism that later progressed to Graves' ophthalmopathy. The chain is built from TRBV12-5 and TRBJ2-3, with 9 bases lining up with TRBD2. The sequenced sample was blood. The CDR3 DNA follows: TGTGCTAGTGGTCCGGGACTAGCAACAGATACGCAGTATTTT. Protein product: CASGPGLATDTQYF.